Below are 18 T cell receptor beta chains sequenced from a single sample in a study of T cells in Graves' hyperthyroidism and ophthalmopathy. TCR beta CDR3 regions were amplified from RNA. The primer set for the first-round RT-PCR of the TCR CDR3 was HTBI. Using its own MiXCR run on the multiplex PCR reads, TCRdb lists one record per CDR3 protein. The table includes about 500,000 distinct CDR3 sequences, 15% to 20% detected once. The sample consisted of blood. All receptors derive from a woman younger than 45 with Graves' ophthalmopathy.

This clonotype showed up just a few times. The chain uses TRBV5-1 and TRBJ2-7; D tentatively fits TRBD1 or TRBD2 (5 bases each). The CDR3 consists of 14 residues. The germline CDR1 and CDR2 sequences are SGHRS and YFSETQ. The V and J ends lost 1 base and 7 bases respectively, with 15 bases between them. CDR3: CASSLLSGPGEQYF. CDR3 nucleotides: TGCGCCAGCAGCTTGTTATCAGGGCCGGGGGAGCAGTACTTC.

This clonotype was picked up one time. The rearrangement joins TRBV10-3 to TRBJ2-3; D remains ambiguous. Germline CDR1 and CDR2: ENHRY and SYGVKD. Trimming removed 0 bases at V and 1 base at J, with 14 bases between. CDR3 length equals 17 residues. Here the CDR3 DNA reads TGTGCCATCAGTGAGTCCCTCAAGAGCGCCCGCACAGATACGCAGTATTTT. Its protein is CAISESLKSARTDTQYF.

This clonotype occurred many times. The gene calls are TRBV6-2 or TRBV6-3 and TRBJ2-5; 16 nucleotides line up with TRBD2. Per the germline V gene, CDR1 is MNHEY and CDR2 is SVGEGT. V dropped 6 bases and J dropped 3; count of bases not matched to a gene: 4. The CDR3 has 16 amino acids. The CDR3 coding sequence is TGTGCCAGCAGCCCGGGGACTAGCGGGAGGGAAGAGACCCAGTACTTC. Protein product: CASSPGTSGREETQYF.

This clonotype has more than one count but fewer than ten. V is TRBV11-3 and J is TRBJ2-2; 7 bases line up with TRBD2. V shed 5 bases, J shed 6 bases, and the junction held 12 bases outside the gene matches. In germline, CDR1 is SGHNT, CDR2 YENEEA. CDR3 size: 16 residues. The CDR3 DNA reads as TGTGCCAGCAGCGCCGGTGGGCGGGAGAAGGCCGGGGAGCTGTTTTTT. This gives the protein CASSAGGREKAGELFF.

The chain joins TRBV9 to TRBJ2-3; 7 bases agree with TRBD2. Germline V gives CDR1 SGDLS, CDR2 YYNGEE. CDR3 length equals 14 residues. The ends lost 4 bases at V and 4 bases at J; junction bases unmatched: 6. The CDR3 is CASSLSGVPDTQYF. CDR3 coding DNA: TGTGCCAGCAGCCTAAGCGGGGTCCCAGATACGCAGTATTTT.

This clonotype was found many times. J is TRBJ2-7 and V is TRBV15; possibly TRBD1 for D (5 bases). This CDR3 is 12 amino acids long. V was trimmed by 3 bases and J by 5 bases, leaving 8 bases between them. The germline gives CDR1 LNHNV, CDR2 YYDKDF (reference sequence). The CDR3 DNA sequence: TGTGCCACCAGCAGGAAGGGGAACGAGCAGTACTTC. Protein product: CATSRKGNEQYF. Full variable domain (remainder filled in from reference TRBV15 and TRBJ2-7): DAMVIQNPRYQVTQFGKPVTLSCSQTLNHNVMYWYQQKSSQAPKLLFHYYDKDFNNEADTPDNFQSRRPNTSFCFLDIRSPGLGDTAMYLCATSRKGNEQYFGPGTRLTVT.

This clonotype was seen only a few times. The chain is built from TRBV27 and TRBJ2-2; D remains unclear. Germline V CDR1 and CDR2: MNHEY, SMNVEV (reference sequence). The CDR3 is made up of 13 amino acids. Trimming took off 2 bases at V and 3 bases at J, with 4 bases between the two ends. This CDR3 reads CASSLVYTGELFF. In nucleotides, the CDR3 is TGTGCCAGCAGTTTAGTCTACACCGGGGAGCTGTTTTTT.

This clonotype was seen repeatedly, ten times or more. The chain carries TRBV28 and TRBJ1-1, with 12 bases fitting TRBD1. Per germline, CDR1 MDHEN and CDR2 SYDVKM. Trimming took 1 base from V and 6 from J; bases not matched to a gene: 3. This CDR3 comprises 15 residues. The CDR3 reads CASSLLRDRGPEAFF. Here the CDR3 DNA reads TGTGCCAGCAGTTTATTGCGGGACAGGGGGCCTGAAGCTTTCTTT.

This clonotype occurred many times. The chain recombines TRBV24-1 with TRBJ2-5; D may match TRBD1 or TRBD2 (7 bases each). The length of the CDR3 is 15 residues. The V and J ends lost 4 bases and 5 bases respectively, with 16 bases between them. In germline, CDR1 is KGHDR, CDR2 SFDVKD. CDR3 region: CATSEGLGGPETQYF. Here the CDR3 DNA reads TGTGCCACCAGTGAAGGACTAGGGGGCCCTGAGACCCAGTACTTC.

With regard to this clonotype: It is likely a read error, because the conserved phenylalanine at the end of the CDR3 is missing. The chain joins TRBV9 to TRBJ2-7, with unresolved D. CDR1 is SGDLS and CDR2 is YYNGEE in the germline V gene. This CDR3 contains 18 residues. The ends were cut back, 0 bases at V and 2 bases at J, with 21 bases in the middle. The CDR3 bases are TGTGCCAGCAGCGTAGACGTAACGGGCAGCCCCGGGCCCTACGAGCAGTACCTC. Protein product: CASSVDVTGSPGPYEQYL.

The chain combines TRBV28 with TRBJ1-2, with D perhaps TRBD1 (6 bases). V dropped 4 bases and J dropped 0 bases, with 12 bases sitting between them. Looked up from germline, CDR1 is MDHEN and CDR2 is SYDVKM. The CDR3 has 15 amino acids. The CDR3 is CASSWTQGTNYGYTF. CDR3 sequence (DNA): TGTGCCAGCAGTTGGACCCAGGGGACTAACTATGGCTACACCTTC.

As to this clonotype: A much larger clone differs from this one at a single base, so this may be a read error. V gene TRBV20-1 combines with J gene TRBJ2-7; 11 bases are a match to TRBD2. The CDR3 is 19 amino acids. Trimming at V came to 6 bases and at J to 7 bases, leaving 26 bases not matched to a gene. The germline V gene encodes CDR1 DFQATT and CDR2 SNEGSKA (reference sequence). CDR3 sequence: CSASQRPSGRTPMMYEQYF. The CDR3 DNA sequence: TGCAGTGCGTCCCAGCGGCCTAGCGGGAGGACCCCAATGATGTATGAGCAGTACTTC.

The chain links TRBV9 to TRBJ2-2; 7 nucleotides match TRBD1. In germline, CDR1 is SGDLS, CDR2 YYNGEE. Unmatched junction bases numbered 4, after V lost 1 base and J lost 1 base. The CDR3 is made up of 16 amino acids. CDR3 in DNA: TGTGCCAGCAGCGTAACCGGGACAGTGAACACCGGGGAGCTGTTTTTT. The encoded protein is CASSVTGTVNTGELFF.

The genes are TRBV6-6 and TRBJ2-7, with D hard to call. CDR3 length equals 13 residues. Between the trimmed V and J ends, which lost 1 base and 3 bases, there was a span of 7 bases. In germline, CDR1 is MNHNY, CDR2 SVGAGI (reference sequence). CDR3: CASSYLAYYEQYF. CDR3 nucleotides: TGTGCCAGCAGTTACTTGGCCTACTACGAGCAGTACTTC.

This clonotype has a count of ten or more. The V and J genes are TRBV20-1 and TRBJ2-5; D uncertain. CDR1 is DFQATT and CDR2 is SNEGSKA in the germline V gene (reference sequence). The CDR3 contains 15 residues. V lost 0 bases, J lost 1 base, and 12 bases lay in between. The CDR3 bases are TGCAGTGCTAGAGATCTGCAGGCTTTCCAAGAGACCCAGTACTTC. It translates to CSARDLQAFQETQYF.

In its sample, this clonotype was seen many times. The V gene is TRBV5-1, the J gene TRBJ2-6, with unresolved D. The CDR3 loop spans 15 amino acids. V was trimmed by 5 bases and J by 0 bases, leaving 9 bases between them. CDR1 SGHRS and CDR2 YFSETQ come from the germline V gene. The CDR3 DNA sequence: TGCGCCAGCAGTAAAATGCGCTCTGGGGCCAACGTCCTGACTTTC. Translation gives CASSKMRSGANVLTF.

This clonotype turned up a few times. The genes are TRBV7-3 and TRBJ2-7; no reliable D call. Trimming shortened V by 0 bases and J by 5 bases, and 8 bases separated the two germline ends. The CDR3 runs 13 residues. Germline assignment: CDR1 SGHTA and CDR2 FQGTGA. CDR3 loop: CASSLTRFDEQYF. CDR3 bases: TGTGCCAGCAGCTTAACGCGGTTCGACGAGCAGTACTTC.

This clonotype was observed at least ten times. The rearrangement links TRBV27 to TRBJ2-1, with TRBD1 matching 9 bases. The CDR3 is 13 amino acids. Germline V gene sequence: CDR1 MNHEY, CDR2 SMNVEV (reference sequence). V was pared by 4 bases and J by 7 bases, with 2 bases of the junction left unmatched. For the CDR3, the DNA is TGTGCCAGCAGTTGGACAGGGGAGAATGAGCAGTTCTTC. Translated: CASSWTGENEQFF.